A single sample is the source of the 16 T cell receptor beta chains below, sequenced in a study of T cells in women clearing cervical HPV infection (dated by TCRdb to 2016 to 2018). The receptor library was made with the immunoSEQ multiplex PCR assay. As stored in TCRdb, this immuneACCESS dataset retains in-frame rearrangements with V and J assigned. A fraction of the clones does not appear; measured against another copy, unresolved V genes explain less than half of the discrepancy, and the remainder lacks a known reason. This sample's table lists about 33,000 clones. Less than 4% of the sample is taken by the ten largest. The sample taken for sequencing was blood buffy coat. Every receptor here comes from a woman between 18 and 75 years old with a cervical HPV16 infection that either progressed to CIN3+ or cleared (not recorded which).

As regards this clone: The missing CDR3 end, 3 residues past where the read stops, is filled in from the germline J gene. V and J are TRBV6-1 and TRBJ2-2; the match to TRBD1 covers 7 bases. V shed 2 bases, J shed 5 bases, and the junction held 2 bases outside the gene matches. CDR1 MNHNS and CDR2 SASEGT come from the germline V gene. This CDR3 has 14 residues. This CDR3 reads CASSETGETGELFF. The part of the CDR3 DNA that was read is TGTGCCAGCAGTGAAACAGGGGAGACCGGGGAG.

For this clone: The read stops 3 residues short of the end of the CDR3; the missing end is completed from the germline J gene. The V call is TRBV18, the J call TRBJ2-2; 8 positions agree with TRBD1. Germline-derived CDR1 and CDR2 are KGHSH and LQKENI. CDR3 length: 16 amino acids. V was clipped by 3 bases and J by 3 bases; unmatched bases: 6. CDR3 bases read: TGTGCCAGCTCACCTGGACAGGGTCGTCACACCGGGGAG. Residues: CASSPGQGRHTGE. The full-length CDR3 reads as CASSPGQGRHTGELFF.

Comment on this clone: The CDR3 end is not reached by the read, which stops 3 residues before it; the germline J gene fills it in. This chain joins TRBV28 and TRBJ2-7, with no clear D. The CDR3 is made up of 11 amino acids. V was trimmed by 5 bases and J by 4 bases, leaving 6 bases between them. Looked up from germline, CDR1 is MDHEN and CDR2 is SYDVKM. The CDR3 reads CASSAVYEQYF. CDR3 bases read: TGTGCCAGCAGTGCAGTATACGAG.

Note on this clone: Read coverage stops 3 residues before the CDR3 terminus; the germline J gene supplies the remainder. The gene calls are TRBV14 and TRBJ2-2, with 9 bases identical to TRBD1. J was trimmed by 5 bases and V by 4 bases; bases with no gene match: 5. The CDR3 runs to 15 residues. In germline, CDR1 is SGHDN, CDR2 FVKESK. CDR3 bases read: TGTGCCAGCAGCCGGACAGGGGTTTGGACCGGGGAG. This codes for CASSRTGVWTGE. The full CDR3 protein is CASSRTGVWTGELFF.

As regards this clone: From the germline J gene comes the end of the CDR3, since the read stops 3 residues before it. The chain has TRBV19 and TRBJ2-1; 7 bases fit TRBD1. This CDR3 region has 14 residues. Germline loops: CDR1 LNHDA, CDR2 SQIVND (reference sequence). With 9 bases clipped from V and 1 base from J, the junction kept 6 bases outside the gene matches. The CDR3 loop reads CASQGQFSYNEQFF. The CDR3 DNA, read in part, is TGTGCCAGCCAGGGACAGTTTTCCTACAATGAG.

For this clone: The read halts 3 residues ahead of the CDR3 end, with the missing end drawn from the germline J gene. The genes are TRBV7-6 and TRBJ2-1, with 9 bases matching TRBD2. The CDR3 length is 18 residues. CDR1 SGHVS and CDR2 FNYEAQ come from the germline V gene. The trim removed 1 base at V and 7 bases at J, leaving 14 bases unmatched. The CDR3 loop reads CASSLEVAGGSFLNEQFF. The sequenced part of the CDR3 DNA is TGTGCCAGCAGCTTAGAGGTGGCGGGAGGGTCCTTTCTGAATGAG. The complete variable domain, with remaining parts taken from reference TRBV7-6 and TRBJ2-1, reads GAGVSQSPRYKVTKRGQDVALRCDPISGHVSLYWYRQALGQGPEFLTYFNYEAQQDKSGLPNDRFSAERPEGSISTLTIQRTEQRDSAMYRCASSLEVAGGSFLNEQFFGPGTRLTVL.

On this clone: The read ends 3 residues shy of where the CDR3 ends; the end is completed using the germline J gene. The V gene is TRBV30, the J gene TRBJ1-1, with D perhaps matching TRBD1 (6 bases). Trimming shortened V by 4 bases and J by 1 base, and 13 bases separated the two germline ends. From germline, CDR1 is GTSNPN and CDR2 SVGIG (reference sequence). The CDR3 contains 14 residues. The part of the CDR3 DNA that was read is TGTGCCTGGATTCGTGGAGGGGGGAACACTGAA. Amino acids: CAWIRGGGNTE. The CDR3 in its entirety is CAWIRGGGNTEAFF.

CDR3 residues: CASRLQGTVYEQYF. CDR3 DNA (partial): TGTGCCAGCAGGTTACAGGGGACGGTCTACGAG. This chain uses TRBV28 with TRBJ2-7; TRBD1 aligns across 7 bases. With the read ending 3 residues before the CDR3 end, the germline J gene is used to fill in that end. Germline CDR1 reads MDHEN; CDR2 reads SYDVKM. This CDR3 has 14 amino acids. Trimming cost V 6 bases and J 3 bases; bases outside gene matches: 8.

About this clone itself: The read ends 3 residues before the CDR3 terminus; that terminus is restored from the germline J gene. The J gene is TRBJ1-6, the V gene TRBV9; 9 bases line up with TRBD1. The CDR3 consists of 16 residues. The junction had 9 bases not matched to a gene; V was cut back by 3 bases and J by 8 bases. Germline V gene lookup returns CDR1 SGDLS and CDR2 YYNGEE. CDR3: CASSAGTGTGYSPLHF. CDR3 bases read: TGTGCCAGCAGCGCAGGGACAGGGACTGGTTATTCACCC.

Worth noting for this clone: The missing CDR3 end, 3 residues past where the read stops, is filled in from the germline J gene. This chain joins TRBV19 and TRBJ1-1; possibly TRBD1 for D (5 bases). Germline V gives CDR1 LNHDA, CDR2 SQIVND (reference sequence). The length of the CDR3 is 15 residues. CDR3 loop: CASSDSGSRGETAFF. The part of the CDR3 DNA that was read is TGTGCCAGTAGTGATAGCGGGAGTCGGGGGGAGACA.

As regards this clone: With the read ending 3 residues before the CDR3 end, the germline J gene is used to fill in that end. The chain recombines TRBV23-1 with TRBJ1-5; possible D gene TRBD1, 5 bases. TRBV23-1 is an ORF; its function is uncertain. The ends were cut back, 3 bases at V and 2 bases at J, with 20 bases in the middle. The length of the CDR3 is 18 residues. The sequenced part of the CDR3 DNA is TGCGCCAGCAGTCAGTCAACGGGGGGGGGTTTAGGCAATCAGCCC. Protein sequence: CASSQSTGGGLGNQP. In full, the CDR3 is CASSQSTGGGLGNQPQHF.

CDR3 bases read: TGTGCCAGCAGTGAAGCAGGGGGGACAGTCACAGATACG. Translated, it gives CASSEAGGTVTDT. The whole CDR3 is CASSEAGGTVTDTQYF. This chain links TRBV6-1 with TRBJ2-3, with D possibly matching TRBD1 (7 bases). Read coverage stops 3 residues before the CDR3 terminus; the germline J gene supplies the remainder. CDR3 length: 16 amino acids. Germline-derived CDR1 and CDR2 are MNHNS and SASEGT. The V and J ends lost 0 bases and 2 bases respectively, with 12 bases between them.

As to this clone: The read comes to an end 3 residues before the CDR3 does, leaving the germline J gene to fill in the end. The chain employs TRBV6-2 or TRBV6-3 and TRBJ1-5; 9 nucleotides line up with TRBD1. The ends lost 7 bases at V and 3 bases at J; junction bases unmatched: 7. The CDR3 covers 15 residues. The germline V gene encodes CDR1 MNHEY and CDR2 SVGEGT. CDR3 sequence: CASTDRQGDNQPQHF. The covered CDR3 bases are TGTGCCAGCACCGACAGACAGGGGGACAATCAGCCC.

On this clone itself: The DNA ends 3 residues before the CDR3 does, and the rest of the CDR3 is filled in from the germline J gene. J is TRBJ1-6 and V is TRBV6-2 or TRBV6-3; a weak D match, TRBD1 (6 bases). Germline V gene sequence: CDR1 MNHEY, CDR2 SVGEGT. V was trimmed by 5 bases and J by 9 bases, leaving 14 bases between them. The CDR3 contains 14 residues. The DNA read from the CDR3 is TGTGCCAGCAGTAAAAACCAGGGGACTTCACCC. This translates into CASSKNQGTSP. The CDR3 in full is CASSKNQGTSPLHF.

On this clone itself: The read ends 3 residues shy of where the CDR3 ends; the end is completed using the germline J gene. The chain uses TRBV15 and TRBJ1-1; no clear D gene. Deletions cut 4 bases from V and 2 bases from J, with 8 bases between. The CDR3 covers 13 residues. Germline-derived CDR1 and CDR2 are LNHNV and YYDKDF (reference sequence). The CDR3 protein is CATSTSHNTEAFF. The DNA read from the CDR3 is TGTGCCACCAGCACATCACACAACACTGAA.

Concerning this clone: The missing CDR3 end, 3 residues past where the read stops, is filled in from the germline J gene. V gene TRBV29-1 combines with J gene TRBJ2-1; 7 nucleotides agree with TRBD2. CDR1 and CDR2 from the germline V gene are SQVTM and ANQGSEA. The CDR3 runs to 14 residues. V shed 3 bases and J 0 bases; nucleotides not matched to a gene: 2. The CDR3 bases that were read are TGCAGCGTTGAGGCGGGGGACTCCTACAATGAG. It codes for CSVEAGDSYNE. The CDR3 in full is CSVEAGDSYNEQFF.